The 22 T cell receptor beta chains below were found in one sample sequenced in a study of shared clonotypes between healthy human individuals. Sequenced by immunoSEQ multiplex PCR; TCRdb stores in-frame clones only, minus some. Among millions of clones, 90% to 95% were seen once, and the ten largest hold about 0.13%. The sequenced sample consisted of naive CD4+ T cells sorted from blood. Subset specified: CD45RA+ positively selected. These receptors were obtained from a man younger than 35 in good health.

This chain uses TRBV11-2 with TRBJ1-5; maybe TRBD1 (6 bases). The germline V gene encodes CDR1 SGHAT and CDR2 FQNNGV. The V gene lost 5 bases and the J gene lost 0 bases, with 11 bases spanning the gap. CDR3 size: 15 residues. CDR3 DNA: TGTGCCAGCAGCCCACAGGGACATAGCAATCAGCCCCAGCATTTT. Translating it yields CASSPQGHSNQPQHF.

This chain uses TRBV5-6 with TRBJ2-6; D is undetermined. Germline loops: CDR1 SGHDT, CDR2 YYEEEE. The CDR3 consists of 13 residues. The V end lost 6 bases, the J end lost 2 bases, and 6 bases lay between the germline ends. The CDR3 region is CASTDAGANVLTF. The CDR3 DNA is TGTGCCAGCACCGACGCTGGGGCCAACGTCCTGACTTTC.

The rearrangement joins TRBV4-1 to TRBJ1-4; possibly TRBD1 for D (5 bases). V was clipped by 4 bases and J by 6 bases, with 15 bases between them. CDR1 and CDR2 (germline): MGHRA, YSYEKL. This CDR3 has 15 residues. For the CDR3, the DNA is TGCGCCAGCAGCCGCCCGGGGCAAGAATATGAAAAACTGTTTTTT. Translation: CASSRPGQEYEKLFF.

The rearrangement uses TRBV5-5 and TRBJ2-5; D perhaps matches TRBD1 (6 bases). This CDR3 has 14 residues. V lost 5 bases to trimming and J lost 8 bases, with 19 bases between them. Looked up from germline, CDR1 is SGHKS and CDR2 is YYEKEE (reference sequence). For the CDR3, the DNA is TGTGCCAGCAGTTCACCGGGACAAACAGAAACCCAGTACTTC. It translates to CASSSPGQTETQYF.

The CDR3 DNA reads as TGCAGCGCCGCAGGGATCTCTGGAAACACCATATATTTT. Protein product: CSAAGISGNTIYF. This chain connects TRBV29-1 to TRBJ1-3; D is perhaps TRBD1 (5 bases). V shed 7 bases and J shed 0 bases, with 10 bases lying between them. Germline V gene sequence: CDR1 SQVTM, CDR2 ANQGSEA. The CDR3 length is 13 residues.

The V call is TRBV5-1, the J call TRBJ1-5; no clear D gene. Germline V gene data show CDR1 as SGHRS and CDR2 as YFSETQ. Deletions cut 1 base from V and 6 bases from J, with 11 bases between. The CDR3 has 14 residues. This CDR3 reads CASSLSSGTQPQHF. For the CDR3, the DNA is TGCGCCAGCAGCTTGAGCTCAGGTACTCAGCCCCAGCATTTT.

This clone was observed once. This sample includes further DNA sequences coding for the same CDR3. V gene TRBV30 combines with J gene TRBJ1-1; D uncertain. This CDR3 has 12 residues. Germline V gene sequence: CDR1 GTSNPN, CDR2 SVGIG (reference sequence). V lost 1 base and J 1 base, leaving 4 bases between the germline ends. CDR3 sequence reads: CAWSERNTEAFF. The CDR3, as DNA: TGTGCCTGGAGTGAGCGGAACACTGAAGCTTTCTTT.

The chain couples TRBV7-9 to TRBJ2-1, with TRBD1 matching 7 bases. This CDR3 has 16 residues. Germline trimming cut 0 bases from V and 3 bases from J; bases unmatched to any gene: 5. Looked up from germline, CDR1 is SEHNR and CDR2 is FQNEAQ (reference sequence). CDR3 in DNA: TGTGCCAGCAGCTTAGCAAGGACAGGAGTCTACAATGAGCAGTTCTTC. As protein: CASSLARTGVYNEQFF.

The rearrangement joins TRBV5-1 to TRBJ2-5; TRBD2 aligns across 7 bases. CDR3 length: 15 residues. J was trimmed by 4 bases and V by 4 bases; bases with no gene match: 10. Germline V CDR1 and CDR2: SGHRS, YFSETQ. CDR3 amino acids: CASSLEGGSGETQYF. The CDR3 DNA is TGCGCCAGCAGCCTCGAGGGCGGGAGTGGAGAGACCCAGTACTTC.

The V call is TRBV9, the J call TRBJ2-7; perhaps TRBD1 as D (5 bases). CDR3 length equals 15 residues. Germline V gene lookup returns CDR1 SGDLS and CDR2 YYNGEE. Trimming took 3 bases from V and 6 from J, leaving 19 bases between them. CDR3 DNA sequence: TGTGCCAGCAGCGAGATTGACAGTCCCCAGGGCGAGCAGTACTTC. Its protein is CASSEIDSPQGEQYF.

This clone was detected once. The chain employs TRBV5-6 and TRBJ2-7, with TRBD2 matching 10 bases. The CDR3 length is 14 residues. V was pared by 4 bases and J by 2 bases, with 3 bases of the junction left unmatched. CDR1 and CDR2 from the germline V gene are SGHDT and YYEEEE. The CDR3 bases are TGTGCCAGCAGCCTCAGCGGGGGGGCCTACGAGCAGTACTTC. This encodes CASSLSGGAYEQYF.

This clone was picked up one time. The identical CDR3 is also encoded by other nucleotide sequences in the sample. The genes are TRBV28 and TRBJ2-2, with TRBD1 matching over 7 bases. In germline, CDR1 is MDHEN, CDR2 SYDVKM. Trimming removed 4 bases from V and 1 base from J; junction bases left unmatched: 3. This CDR3 is 15 amino acids long. The CDR3 region has the DNA TGTGCCAGCAGTTCGGGACAGTTGAACACCGGGGAGCTGTTTTTT. Translating it yields CASSSGQLNTGELFF.

The rearrangement links TRBV5-1 to TRBJ1-2; weak D call: TRBD1 (6 bases). CDR1 and CDR2 from the germline V gene are SGHRS and YFSETQ. V lost 1 base, J lost 2 bases, and 12 bases lay in between. The CDR3 is made up of 15 amino acids. The CDR3, as DNA: TGCGCCAGCAGCTTGACCCTACAGGGAAACTATGGCTACACCTTC. As protein: CASSLTLQGNYGYTF.

The chain has TRBV21-1 and TRBJ2-7; TRBD1, the table's D call, was not compared with the DNA. TRBV21-1 is recorded as a pseudogene. This CDR3 has 19 residues. The CDR3 reads CASSRSEGTPDRTLYEQYF. The CDR3 region has the DNA TGTGCCAGCAGCAGATCGGAAGGGACACCCGATCGGACTCTTTACGAGCAGTACTTC.

The V call is TRBV28, the J call TRBJ1-2; 8 nucleotides line up with TRBD1. Trimming removed 5 bases from V and 5 bases from J; junction bases left unmatched: 13. Germline CDR1 reads MDHEN; CDR2 reads SYDVKM. The CDR3 totals 16 residues. The CDR3 loop is CASSRTGSPSVYGYTF. In DNA, the CDR3 is TGTGCCAGCAGTCGGACAGGGAGCCCCTCCGTTTATGGCTACACCTTC.

A remark on this clone: The same CDR3 can be traced to other DNA sequences in this sample. V and J are TRBV2 and TRBJ1-1; a possible D gene is TRBD1 (5 bases). V lost 1 base to trimming and J lost 4 bases, with 7 bases between them. In germline, CDR1 is SNHLY, CDR2 FYNNEI. This CDR3 has 13 residues. The CDR3 loop reads CASSEERGTEAFF. The DNA of the CDR3 is TGTGCCAGCAGTGAAGAGAGGGGCACTGAAGCTTTCTTT.

The chain couples TRBV27 to TRBJ2-2, with unresolved D. Germline CDR1 and CDR2: MNHEY and SMNVEV (reference sequence). This CDR3 contains 16 residues. V was pared by 0 bases and J by 2 bases, with 10 bases between. DNA of the CDR3: TGTGCCAGCAGTTTATCGGGCAATGGAAACACCGGGGAGCTGTTTTTT. Amino acid sequence: CASSLSGNGNTGELFF.

V usage is TRBV21-1 and J usage is TRBJ2-7. TRBV21-1 is reported as a pseudogene. CDR3 length equals 15 residues. As DNA, the CDR3 is TGTGCCAGCAGCGCGCGCCGGGACGGCTACTACGAGCAGTACTTC. This encodes CASSARRDGYYEQYF.

The chain recombines TRBV10-3 with TRBJ1-1; D is ambiguous. The germline V gene has CDR1 ENHRY and CDR2 SYGVKD. The CDR3 length is 12 residues. Trimming pared 1 base from V and 7 bases from J, leaving 7 bases between. CDR3 loop: CAISEYGSEAFF. CDR3 bases: TGTGCCATCAGTGAGTATGGCAGTGAAGCTTTCTTT.

J is TRBJ1-3 and V is TRBV5-1; 7 positions agree with TRBD1. The CDR3 totals 15 residues. The V gene's germline CDR1 is SGHRS and CDR2 YFSETQ. The V and J ends lost 4 bases and 4 bases, in that order; junction bases with no gene match: 8. CDR3 nucleotides: TGCGCCAGCAGCCGAACAGGGGAGACGGGAAACACCATATATTTT. Translating it yields CASSRTGETGNTIYF.

This chain joins TRBV6-1 and TRBJ1-5, with a possible D match to TRBD1 (6 bases). Germline V gene sequence: CDR1 MNHNS, CDR2 SASEGT. The V end lost 7 bases, the J end lost 3 bases, and 10 bases lay between the germline ends. The CDR3 length is 13 residues. The CDR3 DNA is TGTGCCAGCATAGGACAGCTCAATCAGCCCCAGCATTTT. The encoded protein is CASIGQLNQPQHF.

This clone came up a few times. This chain uses TRBV30 with TRBJ1-5; D might be TRBD1 (6 bases). Germline V lookup: CDR1 GTSNPN, CDR2 SVGIG (reference sequence). The CDR3 has 14 residues. V lost 1 base to trimming and J lost 4 bases, with 11 bases between them. CDR3 nucleotides: TGTGCCTGGAGTGCGACAGGCGCTAATCAGCCCCAGCATTTT. Protein product: CAWSATGANQPQHF. Full variable domain (rest looked up from reference TRBV30 and TRBJ1-5): SQTIHQWPATLVQPVGSPLSLECTVEGTSNPNLYWYRQAAGRGLQLLFYSVGIGQISSEVPQNLSASRPQDRQFILSSKKLLLSDSGFYLCAWSATGANQPQHFGDGTRLSIL.